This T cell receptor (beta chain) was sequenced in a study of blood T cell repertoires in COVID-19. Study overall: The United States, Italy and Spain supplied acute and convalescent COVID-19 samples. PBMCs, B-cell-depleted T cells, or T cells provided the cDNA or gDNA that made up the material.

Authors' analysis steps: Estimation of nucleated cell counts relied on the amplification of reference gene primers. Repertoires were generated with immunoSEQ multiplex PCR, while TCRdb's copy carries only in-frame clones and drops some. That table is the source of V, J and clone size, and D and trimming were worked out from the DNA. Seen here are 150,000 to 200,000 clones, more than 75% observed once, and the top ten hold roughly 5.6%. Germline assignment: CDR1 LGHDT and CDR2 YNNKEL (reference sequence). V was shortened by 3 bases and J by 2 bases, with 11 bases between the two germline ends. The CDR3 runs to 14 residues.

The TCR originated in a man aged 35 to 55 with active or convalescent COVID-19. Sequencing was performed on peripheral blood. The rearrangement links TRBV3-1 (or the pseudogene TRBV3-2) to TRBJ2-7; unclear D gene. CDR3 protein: CASSHWANAYEQYF. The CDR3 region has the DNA TGTGCCAGCAGCCACTGGGCCAACGCCTACGAGCAGTACTTC.